The 23 T cell receptor beta chains below all came from one sample that was sequenced in a study of T cell repertoires in cytomegalovirus infection (dated by TCRdb to about 2019). Reads for this sample came from an Illumina HiSeq 1500. TCRdb's own reprocessing of the public reads used fastp at Q25 and MiXCR and kept productive beta chains. Here each entry gathers all rows of one CDR3 protein and keeps the most common genes and DNA. In this sample the table shows approximately 200,000 distinct CDR3 sequences, about 30% of which occur a single time. The ten largest clones add up to roughly 29% of the sample. Sequenced: PBMCs. The origin of the receptors is a human donor in good health (CMV status not recorded). Some clones in this sample may be carry-over from other donors' samples.

V is TRBV20-1 and J is TRBJ2-1; D remains unclear. V lost 6 bases and J 2 bases, leaving 17 bases between the germline ends. The length of the CDR3 is 15 residues. Germline CDR1 and CDR2: DFQATT and SNEGSKA (reference sequence). The CDR3 DNA follows: TGCAGTGCCCTGTTTGCCGGGCGAGCCTACAATGAGCAGTTCTTC. Its translation: CSALFAGRAYNEQFF.

This clonotype was seen at least ten times. The J gene is TRBJ1-3, the V gene TRBV7-2; D uncertain. Trimming left V 3 bases short and J 3 bases short, with 9 bases between. Germline loops: CDR1 SGHTA, CDR2 FQGNSA. The CDR3 totals 14 residues. The DNA of the CDR3 is TGTGCCAGCAGCTTTGGAACGAGTGGAAACACCATATATTTT. This sequence encodes CASSFGTSGNTIYF.

This clonotype showed up just a few times. The CDR3 region has the DNA TGTGCCAGTAGCGCCCAGGGAAATACGCAGTATTTT. Translation: CASSAQGNTQYF. V is TRBV19 and J is TRBJ2-3; tentative D call: TRBD1 (5 bases). This CDR3 is built from 12 residues. With 6 bases removed from V and 7 bases from J, the gap between germline ends came to 11 bases. From germline, CDR1 is LNHDA and CDR2 SQIVND (reference sequence). The complete variable domain, with remaining parts taken from reference TRBV19 and TRBJ2-3, reads DGGITQSPKYLFRKEGQNVTLSCEQNLNHDAMYWYRQDPGQGLRLIYYSQIVNDFQKGDIAEGYSVSREKKESFPLTVTSAQKNPTAFYLCASSAQGNTQYFGPGTRLTVL.

The chain couples TRBV2 to TRBJ2-2; a possible D gene is TRBD2 (6 bases). Trimming took 6 bases from V and 0 from J, leaving 14 bases between them. The CDR3 has 16 residues. CDR1 is SNHLY, CDR2 FYNNEI, per germline. The CDR3 spells CASRAGTRANTGELFF. CDR3 nucleotides: TGTGCCAGCAGGGCCGGGACTCGTGCGAACACCGGGGAGCTGTTTTTT.

This clonotype was detected only a few times. V is TRBV13 and J is TRBJ2-1; TRBD1 matches 10 bases. Germline CDR1 and CDR2: PRHDT and FYEKMQ (reference sequence). Trimming cost V 5 bases and J 6 bases; bases outside gene matches: 13. The CDR3 sequence is 17 residues long. The DNA for the CDR3 is TGTGCCAGCAGCCCGGGACAGGGGCCCAGTCGTGGCAATGAGCAGTTCTTC. It translates to CASSPGQGPSRGNEQFF.

This clonotype was detected ten times or more. The rearrangement uses TRBV6-1 and TRBJ2-1, with D perhaps matching TRBD1 or TRBD2 (5 bases each). V was cut by 2 bases and J by 2 bases, with 25 bases left in between. Germline CDR1 is MNHNS and CDR2 is SASEGT. CDR3 length equals 20 residues. CDR3 protein: CASSESDPTSTGRAYNEQFF. The CDR3 DNA sequence: TGTGCCAGCAGTGAAAGCGATCCCACCTCAACGGGACGGGCCTACAATGAGCAGTTCTTC.

This clonotype was observed many times. The chain carries TRBV6-2 or TRBV6-3 and TRBJ2-6; D may be TRBD2 (5 bases). This CDR3 contains 15 residues. CDR1 MNHEY and CDR2 SVGEGT come from the germline V gene. The germline V and J ends were trimmed by 4 bases and 0 bases, with 7 bases remaining between them. CDR3 nucleotide sequence: TGTGCCAGCAGTTCAGAGGGCTCTGGGGCCAACGTCCTGACTTTC. This translates into CASSSEGSGANVLTF.

This clonotype turned up a few times. This rearrangement joins TRBV29-1 to TRBJ2-7; TRBD1 matches 9 bases. The CDR3 runs 13 residues. The germline V gene encodes CDR1 SQVTM and CDR2 ANQGSEA. Germline trimming cut 5 bases from V and 3 bases from J; bases unmatched to any gene: 5. The CDR3 protein is CSVRTTGGYEQYF. For the CDR3, the DNA is TGCAGCGTTAGGACGACAGGGGGCTACGAGCAGTACTTC.

This clonotype was observed many times. J is TRBJ1-3 and V is TRBV7-6, with D tentatively TRBD1 (6 bases). V shed 2 bases and J shed 0 bases, with 11 bases lying between them. The CDR3 has 16 amino acids. Germline V lookup: CDR1 SGHVS, CDR2 FNYEAQ. The CDR3 region is CASSLIRTDSGNTIYF. The CDR3 DNA reads TGTGCCAGCAGCTTAATTCGGACAGACTCTGGAAACACCATATATTTT.

This clonotype appeared a few times. This sequence joins TRBV7-3 and TRBJ2-1, with 10 positions matching TRBD2. CDR3 size: 19 residues. Germline V gives CDR1 SGHTA, CDR2 FQGTGA. The trim removed 1 base at V and 7 bases at J, leaving 16 bases unmatched. The DNA of the CDR3 is TGTGCCAGCAGCTTAATCGGGGTCTCGGAGCGGGGGGGCGGGAATGAGCAGTTCTTC. It translates to CASSLIGVSERGGGNEQFF.

The chain combines TRBV15 with TRBJ1-5; the D is unclear. V lost 6 bases and J lost 6, with 15 bases in between. The CDR3 covers 14 residues. Germline CDR1 and CDR2: LNHNV and YYDKDF (reference sequence). The DNA for the CDR3 is TGTGCCACCAGTCCCAACGGAGGGTCTCAGCCCCAGCATTTT. Protein product: CATSPNGGSQPQHF.

Many counts were recorded for this clonotype. The rearrangement links TRBV7-3 to TRBJ1-5, with 10 bases aligning to TRBD1. Germline-derived CDR1 and CDR2 are SGHTA and FQGTGA. With 4 bases clipped from V and 8 bases from J, the junction kept 8 bases outside the gene matches. The CDR3 has 15 amino acids. The CDR3 loop is CASSSSDRGSEPQHF. In DNA form, the CDR3 reads TGTGCCAGCAGCTCCTCGGACAGGGGGTCCGAGCCCCAGCATTTT.

This clonotype has a count of ten or more. J is TRBJ2-3 and V is TRBV11-2; D perhaps matches TRBD2 (5 bases). The CDR3 has 17 residues. Germline V gene data show CDR1 as SGHAT and CDR2 as FQNNGV. Trimming removed 0 bases at V and 5 bases at J, with 18 bases between. The CDR3 sequence is CASSLDKRQEVEDTQYF. In DNA form, the CDR3 reads TGTGCCAGCAGCTTAGATAAGCGGCAGGAGGTGGAAGATACGCAGTATTTT.

The V call is TRBV6-2 or TRBV6-3, the J call TRBJ2-3; D possibly corresponds to TRBD2 (6 bases). The germline CDR1 and CDR2 sequences are MNHEY and SVGEGT. The V end lost 6 bases, the J end lost 6 bases, and 7 bases lay between the germline ends. This CDR3 is built from 11 residues. Here the CDR3 DNA reads TGTGCCAGCAGCCGGGGGGATACGCAGTATTTT. Its protein product is CASSRGDTQYF.

This clonotype was seen only a few times. The chain joins TRBV7-8 to TRBJ1-5; TRBD1 matches at 8 bases. There are 17 residues in the CDR3. CDR1 is SGHVS and CDR2 is FQNEAQ in the germline V gene. The junction had 5 bases not matched to a gene; V was cut back by 0 bases and J by 1 base. CDR3 coding DNA: TGTGCCAGCAGCTTAGCGCTGGGACAGGAGAGCAATCAGCCCCAGCATTTT. It codes for CASSLALGQESNQPQHF.

This clonotype was seen more than once but under ten times. V gene TRBV5-1 combines with J gene TRBJ1-3; D is unclear. V lost 1 base to trimming and J lost 2 bases, with 10 bases between them. The CDR3 length is 15 residues. Looked up from germline, CDR1 is SGHRS and CDR2 is YFSETQ. CDR3 loop: CASSLSPTPGNTIYF. CDR3 nucleotides: TGCGCCAGCAGCTTGAGTCCTACTCCTGGAAACACCATATATTTT.

This clonotype was seen a handful of times. CDR3 residues: CASSLGTDNTGELFF. The CDR3 DNA follows: TGTGCCAGCAGCTTGGGGACGGATAACACCGGGGAGCTGTTTTTT. V and J are TRBV5-6 and TRBJ2-2; D gene ambiguous. The germline V gene has CDR1 SGHDT and CDR2 YYEEEE. There are 15 residues in the CDR3. V was trimmed by 0 bases and J by 2 bases, leaving 8 bases between them.

The gene calls are TRBV19 and TRBJ1-1, with TRBD1 as a possible D gene (5 bases). The CDR3 is 17 residues long. Germline CDR1 is LNHDA and CDR2 is SQIVND (reference sequence). V was cut by 6 bases and J by 5 bases, with 25 bases left in between. The CDR3 coding sequence is TGTGCCAGTAGGGGACGCCGGGACGGGTGGAGAGAGACTGAAGCTTTCTTT. It encodes CASRGRRDGWRETEAFF.

This sequence joins TRBV10-2 and TRBJ2-3; possibly TRBD1 or TRBD2 for D (5 bases each). Trimming removed 6 bases at V and 3 bases at J, with 16 bases between. CDR1 is WSHSY and CDR2 is SAAADI in the germline V gene. The CDR3 has 15 residues. The DNA of the CDR3 is TGCGCCAGCAGGGGAACCAGGGAGAGGACAGATACGCAGTATTTT. Translated, it gives CASRGTRERTDTQYF.

This clonotype came up a few times. This chain links TRBV23-1 with TRBJ1-5; maybe TRBD1 (5 bases). TRBV23-1 is identified as an open reading frame with a role that is uncertain. This CDR3 is 15 amino acids long. V was trimmed by 3 bases and J by 4 bases, leaving 13 bases between them. The CDR3 region has the DNA TGCGCCAGCAGTCAGGGGCACAAGGCGAATCAGCCCCAGCATTTT. This codes for CASSQGHKANQPQHF.

The chain has TRBV29-1 and TRBJ1-1; D not resolved. Germline assignment: CDR1 SQVTM and CDR2 ANQGSEA. The V end lost 6 bases, the J end lost 3 bases, and 14 bases lay between the germline ends. This CDR3 has 13 amino acids. The CDR3 spells CSVSTFTDTEAFF. In DNA form, the CDR3 reads TGCAGCGTCTCAACTTTCACTGACACTGAAGCTTTCTTT.

V usage is TRBV5-1 and J usage is TRBJ2-7, with 7 bases that match TRBD1. CDR3 size: 14 residues. The germline gives CDR1 SGHRS, CDR2 YFSETQ. With 2 bases clipped from V and 5 bases from J, the junction kept 7 bases outside the gene matches. Here the CDR3 reads CASSLSPGTDEQYF. The DNA for the CDR3 is TGCGCCAGCAGCTTATCCCCCGGGACAGACGAGCAGTACTTC.

The chain carries TRBV7-2 and TRBJ2-3; 8 nucleotides line up with TRBD2. CDR3 size: 17 residues. Germline V lookup: CDR1 SGHTA, CDR2 FQGNSA. The junction had 6 bases not matched to a gene; V was cut back by 0 bases and J by 1 base. The CDR3 spells CASSLAPGGIGTDTQYF. The CDR3 nucleotides read TGTGCCAGCAGCTTAGCCCCGGGGGGGATCGGCACAGATACGCAGTATTTT.